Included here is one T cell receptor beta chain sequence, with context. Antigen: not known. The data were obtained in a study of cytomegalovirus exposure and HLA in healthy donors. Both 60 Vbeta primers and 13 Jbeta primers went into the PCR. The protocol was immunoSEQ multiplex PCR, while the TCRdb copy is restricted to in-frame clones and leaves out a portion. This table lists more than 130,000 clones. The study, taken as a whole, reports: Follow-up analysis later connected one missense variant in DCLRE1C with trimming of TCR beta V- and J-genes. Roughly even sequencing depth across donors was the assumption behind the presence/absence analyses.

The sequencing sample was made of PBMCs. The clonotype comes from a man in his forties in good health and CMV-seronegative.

The CDR3 region has the DNA TGCGCCAGCAGCGCCGACAGGTTCTCCTACGAGCAGTACTTC. This gives the protein CASSADRFSYEQYF. The gene calls are TRBV4-3 and TRBJ2-7; D possibly corresponds to TRBD1 (6 bases). V shed 5 bases and J shed 0 bases, with 11 bases lying between them. Germline CDR1 reads LGHNA; CDR2 reads YSLEER. This CDR3 has 14 amino acids.